This is a list of T cell receptor beta chains from one sample in a study of T cells in Graves' hyperthyroidism and ophthalmopathy. TCRdb independently ran MiXCR on the multiplex PCR reads; one entry per CDR3 protein. The repertoire holds a few hundred thousand distinct CDR3 sequences, with approximately 14% as singletons. Material for sequencing was blood. These receptors all stem from a woman in her fifties or sixties with Graves' hyperthyroidism that later progressed to Graves' ophthalmopathy. Each CDR3 is given with its conserved first and last residue. D genes are given only for firm matches. Clone size is not always given. Where it is, it says once, few, many or a class for expanded clones.

d_gene,v_gene,abundance,j_gene,CDR3nt,CDR3aa
-,TRBV20-1,many,TRBJ2-7,TGCAGTGCTAGAGACCGAGACTACGAGCAGTACTTC,CSARDRDYEQYF
-,TRBV20-1,few,TRBJ2-7,TGCAGTGCTAGGAGACCTATCCAAATCTACGAGCGGTACTTC,CSARRPIQIYERYF
-,TRBV28,-,TRBJ1-2,TGTGCCAGCAGTACCCGGGGGATCGCGTATGGCTACACCTTC,CASSTRGIAYGYTF
-,TRBV6-1,few,TRBJ1-4,TGTGCCAGCAGTCAACAGGGAGAAAATGAAAAACTGTTTTTT,CASSQQGENEKLFF
TRBD1,TRBV5-1,-,TRBJ1-2,TGCGCCAGCAGCTTGTGGACAGGGGGGAGCTATGGCTACACCTTC,CASSLWTGGSYGYTF
TRBD1,TRBV29-1,many,TRBJ2-7,TGCAGCCCCCCCCATACAGGGGGCTACGAGCAGTACTTC,CSPPHTGGYEQYF
-,TRBV20-1,-,TRBJ2-3,TGCAGTGCTAGGGGGGCTAGCGCGGGCACAGATACGCAGTATTTT,CSARGASAGTDTQYF
-,TRBV7-2,many,TRBJ2-3,TGTGCCAGCAGCTTAGAGTCCCTAGCGCGGGTGGCGCAGTATTTT,CASSLESLARVAQYF
-,TRBV6-1,many,TRBJ2-7,TGTGCCAGCAGACAAACAGGATTCCCCTACGAGCAGTACTTC,CASRQTGFPYEQYF
-,TRBV3-1,-,TRBJ2-1,TGTGCCAGCAGCCCCTCCCCCCCTAGCCGGGCGAGGGGTGAGCAGTTCTTC,CASSPSPPSRARGEQFF
-,TRBV5-4,few,TRBJ2-3,TGTGCCAGCAGCCCAGAGGGTAGTCGCACGCAGTATTTT,CASSPEGSRTQYF
TRBD2,TRBV20-1,few,TRBJ2-7,TGCAGTGCCCGTCCTAGCGGGGTCTACGAGCAGTACTTC,CSARPSGVYEQYF
-,TRBV20-1,many,TRBJ1-2,TGCAGTCCCGGGGGGGGGCTGGGGGCCCGCTATGGCTACACCTTC,CSPGGGLGARYGYTF
-,TRBV2,many,TRBJ2-7,TGTGCCAGCAGTCCAGGGGGGATCTTATACGAGCAGTACTTC,CASSPGGILYEQYF
-,TRBV28,many,TRBJ1-5,TGTGCCAGCAGTTTGAGGGGAGTGGGGCAGCCCCAGCATTTT,CASSLRGVGQPQHF
-,TRBV3-1,many,TRBJ1-6,TGTGCCAGCAGGGCACGTGACGGGGGGGATAATTCACCCCTCCACTTT,CASRARDGGDNSPLHF
TRBD2,TRBV20-1,many,TRBJ2-5,TGCAGTGCTATCGAGGGAGGGCCGGGAGAGACCCAGTACTTC,CSAIEGGPGETQYF
-,TRBV15,few,TRBJ2-5,TGTGCCGTGGGTGCGGGTGGGTACCAAGAGACCCAGTACTTC,CAVGAGGYQETQYF
TRBD2,TRBV20-1,-,TRBJ2-3,TGCAGTGCTAGAGATCCTTTAGCGGGTAGCACAGATACGCAGTATTTT,CSARDPLAGSTDTQYF
-,TRBV6-1,-,TRBJ2-7,TGTGCCAGCCAGGGGTACGAGCAGTACTTC,CASQGYEQYF
TRBD2,TRBV7-6,many,TRBJ2-1,TGTGCCAGCAGCCTCACGGGAGGACCGGGACTAGCGGATTACAATGAGCAGTTCTTC,CASSLTGGPGLADYNEQFF
-,TRBV27,-,TRBJ2-1,TGTGCCAGCAGTTTGGCGGGCAACTCCTACAATGAGCAGTTCTTC,CASSLAGNSYNEQFF
-,TRBV19,few,TRBJ2-4,TGTGCCAGTAGTATAATGGAGGCAGAAAACATTCAGTACTTC,CASSIMEAENIQYF
-,TRBV30,many,TRBJ2-5,TGTGCCTGGAGTCCACGTTCGTTGAGGGGGAAAGAGACCCAGTACTTC,CAWSPRSLRGKETQYF
-,TRBV19,-,TRBJ1-1,TGTGCCAGTAGTATAGGGAAGGTGGTAGGGATACCTGAAGCTTTCTTT,CASSIGKVVGIPEAFF
-,TRBV4-1,few,TRBJ2-7,TGCGCCAGCAGCCGTCAAGCCGACAGGCCTACAGAGCAGTACTTC,CASSRQADRPTEQYF
-,TRBV6-1,few,TRBJ2-1,TGTGCCAGCAGTGAAGGGGGGGGACAGGTTTATGAGCAGTTCTTC,CASSEGGGQVYEQFF
TRBD1,TRBV10-3,many,TRBJ2-7,TGTGCCATCTTGGACAGGGGGAGCAACGAGCAGTACTTC,CAILDRGSNEQYF
-,TRBV4-1,few,TRBJ1-2,TGCGCCAGCAGTGCGGACGGCAGCTATGGCTACACCTTC,CASSADGSYGYTF
-,TRBV19,-,TRBJ1-5,TGTGCCAGTAGAGCGAGTAGGGATAGCAATCAGCCCCAGCATTTT,CASRASRDSNQPQHF
-,TRBV5-5,-,TRBJ2-7,TGTGCCAGCAGTGAGGGGGACCGAGTCTACGAGCAGTACTTC,CASSEGDRVYEQYF
-,TRBV7-2,many,TRBJ2-2,TGTGCCAGCAGCCCTAAGGCCCCAGGGTCCGCCGGGGAGCTGTTTTTT,CASSPKAPGSAGELFF
-,TRBV28,many,TRBJ2-2,TGTGCCAGCAAGCAGGGTTTATGGACCGGGGAGCTGTTTTTT,CASKQGLWTGELFF
TRBD1,TRBV4-1,-,TRBJ1-2,TGCGCCAGCAGGACGGAGGGGACAGGGCTAGGCTACACCTTC,CASRTEGTGLGYTF
-,TRBV18,many,TRBJ2-7,TGTGCCAGCTCTCCTGCCGACGAGCAGTACTTC,CASSPADEQYF
-,TRBV6-1,few,TRBJ1-3,TGTGCCAGCAGTGATGCCAGGGACTTCTCTGGAAACACCATATATTTT,CASSDARDFSGNTIYF
TRBD1,TRBV6-1,many,TRBJ1-1,TGTGCCAGCAGACGGACAGGGACTCTGACCACTGAAGCTTTCTTT,CASRRTGTLTTEAFF
-,TRBV29-1,few,TRBJ2-1,TGCAGCGTTGTAGGGGGTAGCTCCTACAATGAGCAGTTCTTC,CSVVGGSSYNEQFF